The rows below give T cell receptor beta chains drawn from one sample of a study of regulatory T cells in long-lasting Graves disease. TCRdb called the multiplex PCR reads again in MiXCR, with one record for every CDR3 protein. Seen here are just over 600,000 distinct CDR3 sequences, around 15% observed once, and the top ten hold more than 15%. A further study also used this sample, focusing on T cells in Graves' hyperthyroidism and ophthalmopathy.

This specimen consisted of peripheral blood mononuclear cells (PBMCs), obtained at new diagnosis, from a patient treated with antithyroid drugs. The receptors stem from a woman aged 30 to 39 with Graves disease. The CDR3 runs from the conserved cysteine through the conserved F or W. A D gene is named only where the DNA matches it firmly. Rows may omit the clone size; those that give it use once, few, many or a size class.

clone size	D gene	J gene	V gene	CDR3 length	CDR3 protein	CDR3 DNA
NA	NA	TRBJ2-3	TRBV10-3	13	CATRPGPTDTQYF	TGTGCCACCCGGCCGGGACCCACAGATACGCAGTATTTT
few	NA	TRBJ2-6	TRBV3-1	15	CASSPSFSGANVLTF	TGTGCCAGCAGCCCATCTTTCTCTGGGGCCAACGTCCTGACTTTC
few	TRBD1	TRBJ1-3	TRBV6-1	15	CASRRQGLSGNTIYF	TGTGCCAGCCGGAGACAGGGTTTATCTGGAAACACCATATATTTT
many	TRBD1	TRBJ2-3	TRBV6-1	15	CASSGRTGRTDTQYF	TGTGCCAGCAGTGGACGGACAGGACGCACAGATACGCAGTATTTT
NA	NA	TRBJ2-2	TRBV5-1	12	CASLSGTGELFF	TGCGCCAGCCTGAGCGGTACCGGGGAGCTGTTTTTT
many	TRBD1	TRBJ1-2	TRBV28	14	CASSPGTDVYGYTF	TGTGCCAGCAGTCCCGGGACAGACGTCTATGGCTACACCTTC
many	NA	TRBJ1-4	TRBV5-5	15	CASSPEGGSSEKLFF	TGTGCCAGCAGCCCGGAGGGGGGGAGCAGTGAAAAACTGTTTTTT
NA	NA	TRBJ2-2	TRBV13	15	CASSETLENTGELFF	TGTGCCAGCAGCGAGACTCTAGAGAACACCGGGGAGCTGTTTTTT
many	TRBD2	TRBJ2-7	TRBV28	18	CASSLGLAGGKQRYEQYF	TGTGCCAGCAGTCTGGGACTAGCGGGAGGAAAACAAAGGTACGAGCAGTACTTC
many	NA	TRBJ1-2	TRBV12-3/TRBV12-4	14	CASSPETGSHGYTF	TGTGCCAGCAGCCCGGAAACAGGGAGCCATGGCTACACCTTC
NA	NA	TRBJ2-3	TRBV4-1	16	CASSQSRGAIPHTQYF	TGCGCCAGCAGCCAGTCACGGGGCGCGATCCCTCATACGCAGTATTTT
many	NA	TRBJ1-1	TRBV30	11	CASYLWAEAFF	TGTGCCTCCTACCTCTGGGCTGAAGCTTTCTTT
many	NA	TRBJ1-1	TRBV12-3/TRBV12-4	14	CASSPGGSLTEAFF	TGTGCCAGCAGCCCTGGGGGGTCTCTCACTGAAGCTTTCTTT
NA	NA	TRBJ1-2	TRBV10-3	13	CAIRESTDYGYTF	TGTGCCATCAGGGAATCAACAGATTATGGCTACACCTTC
NA	NA	TRBJ2-5	TRBV7-2	15	CASSLDGTRVRDQYF	TGTGCCAGCAGCTTAGATGGGACCAGAGTTAGGGACCAGTACTTC
few	NA	TRBJ2-7	TRBV11-2	13	CASGVRARDEQYF	TGTGCCAGCGGTGTCCGGGCTAGGGACGAGCAGTACTTC
NA	TRBD2	TRBJ2-3	TRBV12-3/TRBV12-4	19	CASSLWRTSGREVPDTQYF	TGTGCCAGCAGCCTATGGAGGACTAGCGGGAGGGAGGTGCCAGATACGCAGTATTTT
NA	NA	TRBJ2-5	TRBV28	17	CASSLNRGTAIQETQYF	TGTGCCAGCAGTTTAAACCGTGGAACGGCGATTCAAGAGACCCAGTACTTC
many	NA	TRBJ2-5	TRBV3-1	12	CASQRGLETQYF	TGTGCCAGCCAGAGGGGTTTAGAGACCCAGTACTTC
many	NA	TRBJ2-5	TRBV11-1	15	CASSLGRTVQETQYF	TGTGCCAGCAGCTTAGGGCGGACAGTCCAAGAGACCCAGTACTTC
NA	NA	TRBJ1-6	TRBV30	15	CAWSVLEGGNSPLHF	TGTGCCTGGAGTGTACTGGAAGGGGGTAATTCACCCCTCCACTTT
NA	NA	TRBJ2-1	TRBV3-1	12	CASSQAGWGPFF	TGTGCCAGCAGCCAAGCGGGGTGGGGACCGTTCTTC
NA	NA	TRBJ1-6	TRBV9	17	CASSGQGSPLSNSPLHF	TGTGCCAGCAGCGGGCAGGGGTCCCCTCTATCTAATTCACCCCTCCACTTT
few	TRBD1	TRBJ1-1	TRBV20-1	15	CSARGQGILNTEAFF	TGCAGTGCTAGGGGACAGGGTATTTTGAACACTGAAGCTTTCTTT
many	TRBD1	TRBJ1-1	TRBV6-1	12	CASTPGQVRAFF	TGTGCCAGCACTCCAGGACAGGTCAGAGCTTTCTTT
many	NA	TRBJ1-5	TRBV6-1	15	CASSVGQISNQPQHF	TGTGCCAGCAGTGTAGGGCAGATTAGCAATCAGCCCCAGCATTTT
NA	NA	TRBJ1-5	TRBV12-3/TRBV12-4	15	CASSFDPISNQPQHF	TGTGCCAGCAGTTTTGATCCGATTAGCAATCAGCCCCAGCATTTT
many	NA	TRBJ1-3	TRBV12-3/TRBV12-4	17	CASSVRQTPYSGNTIYF	TGTGCCAGCAGTGTAAGACAGACCCCCTACTCTGGAAACACCATATATTTT
NA	NA	TRBJ1-2	TRBV6-5	12	CASSYSWGGRTF	TGTGCCAGCAGTTATTCTTGGGGCGGCCGCACCTTC
many	NA	TRBJ2-2	TRBV7-9	17	CASSLAGGLRNTGELFF	TGTGCCAGCAGCTTAGCGGGCGGATTACGGAACACCGGGGAGCTGTTTTTT
many	TRBD2	TRBJ2-3	TRBV7-9	17	CASSSTLAGGPGDTQYF	TGTGCCAGCAGCTCGACGTTAGCGGGAGGGCCAGGAGATACGCAGTATTTT
NA	NA	TRBJ2-7	TRBV20-1	11	CSARGQSEQYF	TGCAGTGCTAGAGGGCAGAGCGAGCAGTACTTC
many	TRBD1	TRBJ2-5	TRBV12-3/TRBV12-4	16	CASSNAAGTGQETQYF	TGTGCCAGCAGTAACGCTGCCGGGACAGGCCAAGAGACCCAGTACTTC
many	NA	TRBJ1-1	TRBV28	13	CASRPIQRTEAFF	TGTGCCAGCAGACCTATTCAGAGGACTGAAGCTTTCTTT
few	NA	TRBJ2-1	TRBV28	14	CASRPQGGYNEQFF	TGTGCCAGCAGGCCGCAGGGGGGGTACAATGAGCAGTTCTTC
many	NA	TRBJ1-4	TRBV2	13	CARGGRNNEKLFF	TGTGCCAGGGGGGGACGGAATAATGAAAAACTGTTTTTT
few	NA	TRBJ2-3	TRBV2	13	CASRQQGTDTQYF	TGTGCCAGCAGACAACAGGGAACAGATACGCAGTATTTT
many	TRBD2	TRBJ2-3	TRBV7-7	16	CASSEGLAGGQDTQYF	TGTGCTAGCAGCGAGGGACTAGCGGGAGGACAAGATACGCAGTATTTT
many	NA	TRBJ2-1	TRBV6-2/TRBV6-3	14	CASSYEGRYNEQFF	TGTGCCAGCAGTTATGAGGGGCGGTACAATGAGCAGTTCTTC
NA	TRBD1	TRBJ2-2	TRBV4-1	16	CASSQVGTENTGELFF	TGCGCCAGCAGCCAAGTGGGGACAGAGAACACCGGGGAGCTGTTTTTT
NA	NA	TRBJ1-5	TRBV29-1	14	CSVALGGVNQPQHF	TGCAGCGTCGCTCTGGGAGGGGTCAATCAGCCCCAGCATTTT
many	TRBD2	TRBJ2-1	TRBV7-8	16	CASSLGGSGSNNEQFF	TGTGCCAGCAGCTTAGGCGGTAGCGGGAGCAACAATGAGCAGTTCTTC
NA	NA	TRBJ1-1	TRBV6-5	13	CASRYEGVAEAFF	TGTGCCAGCAGGTACGAAGGAGTGGCTGAAGCTTTCTTT
many	NA	TRBJ2-7	TRBV12-3/TRBV12-4	13	CASSLATGYEQYF	TGTGCCAGCAGTTTAGCGACGGGCTACGAGCAGTACTTC
NA	NA	TRBJ2-7	TRBV20-1	16	CSARDPRGTYSYEQYF	TGCAGTGCTAGAGATCCTCGCGGGACTTACTCCTACGAGCAGTACTTC
few	NA	TRBJ1-5	TRBV28	17	CASSADVESVWDQPQHF	TGTGCCAGCAGCGCGGATGTTGAGAGCGTTTGGGATCAGCCCCAGCATTTT
NA	NA	TRBJ2-7	TRBV29-1	12	CSGTGGAYEQYF	TGCAGCGGTACAGGGGGGGCCTACGAGCAGTACTTC
many	NA	TRBJ1-3	TRBV12-3/TRBV12-4	16	CASSLRGGDSGNTIYF	TGTGCCAGCAGTTTACGAGGGGGGGACTCTGGAAACACCATATATTTT
many	NA	TRBJ1-1	TRBV7-9	12	CASSLFNTEAFF	TGTGCCAGCAGCTTGTTCAACACTGAAGCTTTCTTT
NA	TRBD2	TRBJ2-1	TRBV30	19	CAWGGTSGEYLSSYNEQFF	TGTGCCTGGGGGGGAACTAGCGGGGAATACCTGAGCTCCTACAATGAGCAGTTCTTC
many	NA	TRBJ2-7	TRBV6-1	14	CASSPRGGKAKQYF	TGTGCCAGCAGCCCCAGGGGGGGCAAGGCTAAGCAGTACTTC
NA	TRBD1	TRBJ2-3	TRBV18	15	CASSRNRGRTDTQYF	TGTGCCAGCTCACGAAACAGGGGGCGCACAGATACGCAGTATTTT
few	TRBD2	TRBJ2-3	TRBV6-1	16	CASRSQRGRLGDTQYF	TGTGCCAGCAGATCCCAGCGGGGGAGGTTAGGGGATACGCAGTATTTT
many	NA	TRBJ1-1	TRBV28	13	CASSLGPRAEAFF	TGTGCCAGCAGTCTTGGGCCACGCGCTGAAGCTTTCTTT
NA	NA	TRBJ1-1	TRBV24-1	13	CATTPDSSTEAFF	TGTGCCACCACTCCTGACAGTTCCACTGAAGCTTTCTTT
few	TRBD2	TRBJ2-5	TRBV19	15	CASSRLAERQETQYF	TGTGCCAGTAGTAGGCTAGCGGAACGCCAAGAGACCCAGTACTTC
NA	TRBD2	TRBJ2-1	TRBV7-6	15	CASSLGAGDYNEQFF	TGTGCCAGCAGCTTAGGAGCGGGGGATTACAATGAGCAGTTCTTC